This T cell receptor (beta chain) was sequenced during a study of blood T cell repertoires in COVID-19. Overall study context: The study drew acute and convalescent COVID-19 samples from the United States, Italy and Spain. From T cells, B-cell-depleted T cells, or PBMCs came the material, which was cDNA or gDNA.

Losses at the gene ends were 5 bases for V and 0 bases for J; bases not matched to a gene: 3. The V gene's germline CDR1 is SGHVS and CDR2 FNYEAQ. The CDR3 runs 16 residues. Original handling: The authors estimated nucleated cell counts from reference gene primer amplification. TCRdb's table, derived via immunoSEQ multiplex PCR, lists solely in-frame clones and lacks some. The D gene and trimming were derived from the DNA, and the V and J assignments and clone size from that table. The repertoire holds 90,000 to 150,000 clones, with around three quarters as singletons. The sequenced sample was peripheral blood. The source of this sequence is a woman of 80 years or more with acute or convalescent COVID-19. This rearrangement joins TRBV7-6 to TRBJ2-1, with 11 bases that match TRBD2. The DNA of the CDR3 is TGTGCCAGCAGCGTAACTAGCGGGAGCTCCTACAATGAGCAGTTCTTC. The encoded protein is CASSVTSGSSYNEQFF.